This paragraph reports one T cell receptor beta chain. The CDR3 is made up of 14 amino acids. CDR1 is SGHVS and CDR2 is FNYEAQ in the germline V gene. Between the trimmed V and J ends, which lost 1 base and 8 bases, there was a span of 14 bases. This sample is part of a study of control samples from healthy donors and cancer patients. TCRdb's copy holds only in-frame clones and misses some; the assay was immunoSEQ multiplex PCR. Counted here are 190,000 or so clones, around 93% occurring once; the ten biggest clones make up more than 1.4%. The sample taken for sequencing was blood. The V and J genes are TRBV7-6 and TRBJ1-2; D perhaps matches TRBD1 (5 bases). The receptor was isolated from a man aged 18-30 years in good health. CDR3 in DNA: TGTGCCAGCAGCTTAGGAGGTCAGGGATACGGCTACACCTTC. This encodes CASSLGGQGYGYTF.